Presented here are 9 T cell receptor beta chains from one specimen sequenced in a study of cytomegalovirus exposure and HLA in healthy donors. Primers included in the PCR were 60 Vbeta and 13 Jbeta primers. Produced via immunoSEQ multiplex PCR; TCRdb's table is partial and in-frame only. In the table there are about 200,000 clones, 75% to 90% of which are singletons. Sequenced material: PBMCs. All receptors come from a boy aged 2 to 10 in good health and CMV-seronegative.

The CDR3 DNA follows: TGTGCCAGCATCCCTCCTAGCGGGAGGCAAGGGGAGCTGTTTTTT. This translates into CASIPPSGRQGELFF. The chain has TRBV28 and TRBJ2-2, with 11 bases matching TRBD2. CDR1 MDHEN and CDR2 SYDVKM come from the germline V gene. V gave up 7 bases and J gave up 8 bases; unmatched junction bases: 9. This CDR3 is built from 15 residues.

This sequence joins TRBV18 and TRBJ2-7; D is unclear. This CDR3 region has 17 residues. V dropped 3 bases and J dropped 1 base, with 19 bases sitting between them. Germline CDR1 KGHSH, CDR2 LQKENI. CDR3 DNA: TGTGCCAGCTCACCCCCAACCGGCCAGGCTCTATCCTACGAGCAGTACTTC. Translating it yields CASSPPTGQALSYEQYF.

The V call is TRBV30, the J call TRBJ2-7; 7 bases are shared with TRBD1. Germline V gene lookup returns CDR1 GTSNPN and CDR2 SVGIG (reference sequence). This CDR3 has 15 residues. J was trimmed by 3 bases and V by 0 bases; bases with no gene match: 8. CDR3 amino acids: CAWSVPGQPYYEQYF. In DNA, the CDR3 is TGTGCCTGGAGTGTACCGGGACAGCCGTACTACGAGCAGTACTTC.

The chain combines TRBV10-3 with TRBJ1-2; TRBD1 aligns across 12 bases. Per germline, CDR1 ENHRY and CDR2 SYGVKD. The CDR3 loop spans 15 amino acids. After removal of 3 bases from V and 7 bases from J, the junction contained 6 bases not matched to a gene. CDR3 coding DNA: TGTGCCATCAGTGAACTAGGGACAGGGGGCAGTGGCTACACCTTC. This translates into CAISELGTGGSGYTF.

This chain links TRBV27 with TRBJ2-1, with 16 bases that match TRBD2. This CDR3 region has 16 residues. CDR1 is MNHEY, CDR2 SMNVEV, per germline (reference sequence). V trimming: 4 bases; J trimming: 10 bases; junction bases outside the gene matches: 7. CDR3 protein: CASSSAGTSGRGEQFF. CDR3 sequence (DNA): TGTGCCAGCAGTTCTGCCGGGACTAGCGGGAGGGGCGAGCAGTTCTTC.

This chain uses TRBV10-3 with TRBJ2-1; 12 nucleotides agree with TRBD2. The CDR3 runs 15 residues. J gave up 1 base and V 6 bases, and 1 base lay outside the gene matches. Germline loops: CDR1 ENHRY, CDR2 SYGVKD. The CDR3 region is CAISGTSGSYNEQFF. The CDR3 region has the DNA TGTGCCATCAGCGGGACTAGCGGGTCCTACAATGAGCAGTTCTTC.

This clone has more than one count but fewer than ten. The gene calls are TRBV5-1 and TRBJ1-1; D unclear. Germline V CDR1 and CDR2: SGHRS, YFSETQ. Trimming shortened V by 0 bases and J by 7 bases, and 7 bases separated the two germline ends. The CDR3 is 12 residues long. DNA for the CDR3: TGCGCCAGCAGCTTGGGGCAGCGTGAAGCTTTCTTT. This sequence encodes CASSLGQREAFF.

The chain is built from TRBV4-2 and TRBJ2-1, with TRBD2 matching over 8 bases. The CDR3 consists of 16 residues. Germline assignment: CDR1 LGHNA and CDR2 YNFKEQ. V shed 3 bases and J 4 bases; nucleotides not matched to a gene: 8. This chain's CDR3 is CASSQAQRGGYNEQFF. Here the CDR3 DNA reads TGTGCCAGCAGCCAGGCCCAACGGGGGGGATACAATGAGCAGTTCTTC.

The chain uses TRBV2 and TRBJ2-5; 7 bases map to TRBD1. This CDR3 is built from 12 residues. Germline CDR1 is SNHLY and CDR2 is FYNNEI. Unmatched junction bases numbered 1, after V lost 8 bases and J lost 1 base. CDR3 amino acids: CASGQVQETQYF. The CDR3 DNA sequence: TGTGCCAGCGGACAGGTCCAAGAGACCCAGTACTTC.